The 30 T cell receptor beta chains given below trace back to one sample, sequenced in a study of cytomegalovirus exposure and HLA in healthy donors. The study ran its PCR with 60 Vbeta and 13 Jbeta primers. Produced via immunoSEQ multiplex PCR; TCRdb's table is partial and in-frame only. The sample includes about 140,000 clones, 70% to 85% of them seen just once. Sequencing used PBMCs. These receptors originate from a man aged 40-49 years in good health and CMV-seronegative.

The rearrangement uses TRBV29-1 and TRBJ1-1; D gene unclear. Trimming removed 4 bases at V and 5 bases at J, with 14 bases between. The germline V gene has CDR1 SQVTM and CDR2 ANQGSEA. This CDR3 is 13 amino acids long. CDR3 sequence (DNA): TGCAGCGTTGGTCGTCTGGGAGGGACTGAAGCTTTCTTT. Protein product: CSVGRLGGTEAFF.

This clone was found once. CDR3 protein: CASSLPGAGGTDTQYF. The CDR3 region has the DNA TGTGCCAGCAGTCTCCCGGGAGCGGGGGGCACAGATACGCAGTATTTT. The chain has TRBV27 and TRBJ2-3; 8 nucleotides align to TRBD2. Germline values: CDR1 MNHEY, CDR2 SMNVEV (reference sequence). The CDR3 length is 16 residues. The V and J ends lost 5 bases and 1 base, in that order; junction bases with no gene match: 8.

This sequence joins TRBV4-2 and TRBJ2-5, with D perhaps matching TRBD2 (5 bases). The end of the DNA is better explained by TRBJ2-7, so the J call may be wrong. This CDR3 region has 16 residues. Germline lookup yields CDR1 LGHNA and CDR2 YNFKEQ. The DNA for the CDR3 is TGTGCCAGCAGCCAAGATCCTAGCCCCTCTTTCTACGAGCAGTACTTC. Residues: CASSQDPSPSFYEQYF.

The rearrangement uses TRBV4-1 and TRBJ2-5; TRBD2 might be the D (5 bases). V lost 1 base, J lost 5 bases, and 20 bases lay in between. This CDR3 has 17 residues. The V gene's germline CDR1 is MGHRA and CDR2 YSYEKL. The DNA for the CDR3 is TGCGCCAGCAGCCAAGCCAAGCTTAAAGCGGCTGTGGAGACCCAGTACTTC. Its protein product is CASSQAKLKAAVETQYF.

This chain links TRBV27 with TRBJ2-7; 12 nucleotides line up with TRBD1. The CDR3 is 14 amino acids. Germline CDR1 reads MNHEY; CDR2 reads SMNVEV (reference sequence). V gave up 7 bases and J gave up 4 bases; unmatched junction bases: 5. The CDR3 here is CASTPGQGAYEQYF. In nucleotides, the CDR3 is TGTGCCAGCACCCCGGGACAGGGGGCTTACGAGCAGTACTTC.

V usage is TRBV2 and J usage is TRBJ1-1; the D gene is possibly TRBD1 (5 bases). The CDR3 runs 15 residues. Trimming pared 6 bases from V and 1 base from J, leaving 15 bases between. Germline V CDR1 and CDR2: SNHLY, FYNNEI. This CDR3 reads CASRSVGGTNTEAFF. In DNA form, the CDR3 reads TGTGCCAGCAGATCTGTGGGGGGAACGAACACTGAAGCTTTCTTT.

The chain carries TRBV7-8 and TRBJ2-5; D possibly corresponds to TRBD1 (6 bases). CDR1 SGHVS and CDR2 FQNEAQ come from the germline V gene. The CDR3 sequence is 16 residues long. V was cut by 4 bases and J by 2 bases, with 17 bases left in between. Here the CDR3 DNA reads TGTGCCAGCAGCTCCTACAGGGTAATAGGGCAAGAGACCCAGTACTTC. Translation: CASSSYRVIGQETQYF.

Concerning this clone: This sample also contains other DNA sequences that code for the same CDR3. The gene calls are TRBV4-1 and TRBJ1-2; 7 positions agree with TRBD1. The CDR3 covers 15 residues. With 0 bases clipped from V and 8 bases from J, the junction kept 9 bases outside the gene matches. Germline CDR1 is MGHRA and CDR2 is YSYEKL. Written as DNA, the CDR3 is TGCGCCAGCAGCCAAGAACGACAGGGCGTCTACGGCTACACCTTC. The encoded protein is CASSQERQGVYGYTF.

The rearrangement links TRBV6-5 to TRBJ2-5; 14 positions match TRBD2. V lost 6 bases, J lost 4 bases, and 4 bases stayed unmatched. Germline CDR1 reads MNHEY; CDR2 reads SVGAGI. The CDR3 has 15 amino acids. In nucleotides, the CDR3 is TGTGCCAGCAGGGGGACTAGCGGGAGTCTAGAGACCCAGTACTTC. Protein sequence: CASRGTSGSLETQYF.

V is TRBV20-1 and J is TRBJ2-7, with D perhaps matching TRBD2 (5 bases). Germline V gene data show CDR1 as DFQATT and CDR2 as SNEGSKA (reference sequence). The length of the CDR3 is 11 residues. The V gene lost 7 bases and the J gene lost 3 bases, with 10 bases spanning the gap. The CDR3 DNA reads as TGCAGTGTTTTAGGGAGCTACGAGCAGTACTTC. It translates to CSVLGSYEQYF.

The V gene is TRBV30, the J gene TRBJ2-1; 7 bases line up with TRBD2. The length of the CDR3 is 16 residues. Per germline, CDR1 GTSNPN and CDR2 SVGIG (reference sequence). The DNA of the CDR3 is TGTGCTTCTGGCGTTAATGGCGGGAGCTCCTACAATGAGCAGTTCTTC. This encodes CASGVNGGSSYNEQFF.

The chain has TRBV6-1 and TRBJ2-5, with D possibly TRBD2 on 5 matching bases. This CDR3 is 15 amino acids long. V was pared by 0 bases and J by 1 base, with 9 bases between. Germline CDR1 MNHNS, CDR2 SASEGT. The CDR3 region has the DNA TGTGCCAGCAGTGAAGCTGTGAGGGTCCAAGAGACCCAGTACTTC. Protein product: CASSEAVRVQETQYF.

Comment on this clone: A read error may account for a junction end that differs from germline. The J gene is TRBJ2-1, the V gene TRBV7-9; perhaps TRBD2 as D (5 bases). The CDR3 sequence is 13 residues long. The V gene's germline CDR1 is SEHNR and CDR2 FQNEAQ (reference sequence). In nucleotides, the CDR3 is TGTTCCAGCAGCTATCGGGAAAGTATTGAGCAGTTCTTC. This translates into CSSSYRESIEQFF.

The chain uses TRBV6-5 and TRBJ1-2; 7 bases are a match to TRBD1. The CDR3 runs to 13 residues. From germline, CDR1 is MNHEY and CDR2 SVGAGI. The V segment lost 7 bases and the J segment 4 bases; nucleotides outside the gene matches: 6. This CDR3 is CASTKDRFYGYTF. The CDR3 nucleotides are TGTGCCAGCACCAAGGACAGGTTCTATGGCTACACCTTC.

The rearrangement joins TRBV28 to TRBJ1-1; a possible D gene is TRBD1 (5 bases). Per germline, CDR1 MDHEN and CDR2 SYDVKM. The CDR3 length is 13 residues. The ends were cut back, 7 bases at V and 3 bases at J, with 12 bases in the middle. CDR3 in DNA: TGTGCCAGCACAATTCAGGGATACACTGAAGCTTTCTTT. Translating gives CASTIQGYTEAFF.

The CDR3 spells CASRVSGRRGDTQYF. Here the CDR3 DNA reads TGTGCCAGCAGGGTTAGCGGGAGGCGGGGAGATACGCAGTATTTT. J is TRBJ2-3 and V is TRBV28, with 10 bases identical to TRBD2. Germline V gene sequence: CDR1 MDHEN, CDR2 SYDVKM. CDR3 length equals 15 residues. J was trimmed by 5 bases and V by 6 bases; bases with no gene match: 8.

This chain uses TRBV11-2 with TRBJ2-3; D gene unclear. V lost 1 base and J 2 bases, leaving 7 bases between the germline ends. The germline CDR1 and CDR2 sequences are SGHAT and FQNNGV. The CDR3 sequence is 14 residues long. CDR3 sequence reads: CASSLGPTTDTQYF. DNA of the CDR3: TGTGCCAGCAGCTTAGGTCCTACCACAGATACGCAGTATTTT.

The table lists this clone with a few counts. The chain has TRBV9 and TRBJ2-2; 7 bases line up with TRBD1. This CDR3 is built from 16 residues. The V gene's germline CDR1 is SGDLS and CDR2 YYNGEE. The trim removed 4 bases at V and 0 bases at J, leaving 6 bases unmatched. The DNA of the CDR3 is TGTGCCAGCAGCACTCGACAGGGATCGAACACCGGGGAGCTGTTTTTT. Encoded protein: CASSTRQGSNTGELFF.

Comment on this clone: Compared with germline, one end of the junction differs, possibly owing to a read error. The rearrangement links TRBV7-9 to TRBJ2-4; the D gene is possibly TRBD1 (5 bases). The CDR3 loop spans 15 amino acids. Germline V gene data show CDR1 as SEHNR and CDR2 as FQNEAQ (reference sequence). The CDR3 DNA follows: TGTTCCAGCAGCCCCCTAGGGGTAGCCAAAAACATTCAGTACTTC. This translates into CSSSPLGVAKNIQYF.

The genes are TRBV1 and TRBJ1-4; TRBD1 is the table's D call, not checked against the DNA. TRBV1 is marked as a pseudogene. This CDR3 has 18 amino acids. The CDR3 is CTSSQEDREHVANEKLFF. In DNA form, the CDR3 reads TGCACCAGCAGCCAGGAGGACAGGGAACATGTAGCTAATGAAAAACTGTTTTTT.

The chain combines TRBV15 with TRBJ2-3; 10 bases fit TRBD2. Trimming removed 0 bases from V and 6 bases from J; junction bases left unmatched: 15. Germline assignment: CDR1 LNHNV and CDR2 YYDKDF (reference sequence). The CDR3 runs 19 residues. The DNA for the CDR3 is TGTGCCACCAGCAGAGATCAAGCGGGGGGGCCCGGGGGGAAGGATACGCAGTATTTT. This codes for CATSRDQAGGPGGKDTQYF.

V is TRBV14 and J is TRBJ2-6; 8 nucleotides line up with TRBD2. The junction had 16 bases not matched to a gene; V was cut back by 0 bases and J by 0 bases. Germline V gene sequence: CDR1 SGHDN, CDR2 FVKESK. The CDR3 contains 22 residues. CDR3 in DNA: TGTGCCAGCAGCCAAGAAGGTGCGAGGGCGGGAGGTTGGGCCTCTGGGGCCAACGTCCTGACTTTC. Translating it yields CASSQEGARAGGWASGANVLTF.

The CDR3 bases are TGCGCCAGCAGCTTGGCCCCAGGAAAGAACACTGAAGCTTTCTTT. Translation: CASSLAPGKNTEAFF. The chain is built from TRBV5-1 and TRBJ1-1; D remains unclear. Trimming left V 0 bases short and J 1 base short, with 10 bases between. Germline loops: CDR1 SGHRS, CDR2 YFSETQ. The CDR3 is 15 residues long. The full variable domain, with the rest looked up from reference TRBV5-1 and TRBJ1-1, is KAGVTQTPRYLIKTRGQQVTLSCSPISGHRSVSWYQQTPGQGLQFLFEYFSETQRNKGNFPGRFSGRQFSNSRSEMNVSTLELGDSALYLCASSLAPGKNTEAFFGQGTRLTVV.

The chain is built from TRBV7-9 and TRBJ1-4, with D hard to call. CDR3 length equals 13 residues. Trimming took off 3 bases at V and 4 bases at J, with 6 bases between the two ends. CDR1 is SEHNR, CDR2 FQNEAQ, per germline (reference sequence). DNA of the CDR3: TGTGCCAGCAGCTTGTACGGTAATGAAAAACTGTTTTTT. It yields the protein CASSLYGNEKLFF.

This clone has more than one count but fewer than ten. The genes are TRBV9 and TRBJ2-3, with D hard to call. Germline CDR1 and CDR2: SGDLS and YYNGEE. CDR3 size: 14 residues. V lost 1 base, J lost 0 bases, and 6 bases lay in between. CDR3 DNA: TGTGCCAGCAGCGTAATAGTTAGCACAGATACGCAGTATTTT. Translation: CASSVIVSTDTQYF.

The rearrangement uses TRBV5-5 and TRBJ1-4; TRBD1 might be the D (6 bases). The CDR3 is 17 amino acids. With 4 bases removed from V and 5 bases from J, the gap between germline ends came to 21 bases. Germline V gene lookup returns CDR1 SGHKS and CDR2 YYEKEE (reference sequence). Written as DNA, the CDR3 is TGTGCCAGCAGCACCAGAGGCTTGGGGGCCCAGAATGAAAAACTGTTTTTT. This encodes CASSTRGLGAQNEKLFF.

The chain combines TRBV6-4 with TRBJ2-1; TRBD2 matches at 10 bases. The J segment lost 3 bases and the V segment lost 6 bases, leaving 2 bases of the junction unmatched. This CDR3 is 14 amino acids long. Germline V gene data show CDR1 as MRHNA and CDR2 as SNTAGT. The DNA of the CDR3 is TGTGCCAGCAGACCTAGCGGGAGCTACAATGAGCAGTTCTTC. Protein sequence: CASRPSGSYNEQFF.

The V and J genes are TRBV5-1 and TRBJ2-3; D might be TRBD2 (5 bases). CDR1 SGHRS and CDR2 YFSETQ come from the germline V gene. The CDR3 spans 14 residues. V was pared by 5 bases and J by 3 bases, with 13 bases between. CDR3 in amino acids: CASRREFSTDTQYF. The CDR3 coding sequence is TGCGCCAGCAGGAGGGAATTTTCGACAGATACGCAGTATTTT.

This clone appeared once. The chain is built from TRBV28 and TRBJ1-1; the match to TRBD1 covers 9 bases. The junction had 16 bases not matched to a gene; V was cut back by 6 bases and J by 5 bases. Germline-derived CDR1 and CDR2 are MDHEN and SYDVKM. The CDR3 loop spans 17 amino acids. CDR3 DNA sequence: TGTGCCAGCAGGGGGACAGGGTTCAACCCACGGGGGACTGAAGCTTTCTTT. Translated, it gives CASRGTGFNPRGTEAFF.

This clone occurred a few times. The V and J genes are TRBV7-8 and TRBJ1-4; TRBD1 might be the D (6 bases). Germline lookup yields CDR1 SGHVS and CDR2 FQNEAQ. V shed 4 bases and J shed 10 bases, with 13 bases lying between them. The CDR3 spans 13 residues. The CDR3 protein is CASSYGQLRKLFF. The CDR3 nucleotides read TGTGCCAGCAGCTACGGACAGCTTCGAAAACTGTTTTTT.